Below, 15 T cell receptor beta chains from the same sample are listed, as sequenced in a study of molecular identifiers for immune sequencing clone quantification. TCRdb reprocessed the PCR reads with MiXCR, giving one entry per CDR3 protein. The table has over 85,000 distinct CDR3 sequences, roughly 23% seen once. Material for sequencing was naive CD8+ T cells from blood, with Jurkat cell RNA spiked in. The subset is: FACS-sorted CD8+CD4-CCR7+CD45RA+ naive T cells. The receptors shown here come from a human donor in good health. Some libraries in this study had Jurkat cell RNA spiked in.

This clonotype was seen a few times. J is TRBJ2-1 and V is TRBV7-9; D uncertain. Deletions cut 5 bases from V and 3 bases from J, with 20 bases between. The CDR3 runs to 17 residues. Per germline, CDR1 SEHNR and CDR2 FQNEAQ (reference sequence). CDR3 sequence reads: CASSGVLSGELYNEQFF. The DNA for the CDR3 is TGTGCCAGCAGCGGAGTGTTGTCAGGAGAACTCTACAATGAGCAGTTCTTC.

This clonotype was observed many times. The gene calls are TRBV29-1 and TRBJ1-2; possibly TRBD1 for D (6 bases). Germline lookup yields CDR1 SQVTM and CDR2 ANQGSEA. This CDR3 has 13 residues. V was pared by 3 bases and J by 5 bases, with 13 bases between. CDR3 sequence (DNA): TGCAGCGTTGACTCGACAGGAGCTTATGGCTACACCTTC. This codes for CSVDSTGAYGYTF.

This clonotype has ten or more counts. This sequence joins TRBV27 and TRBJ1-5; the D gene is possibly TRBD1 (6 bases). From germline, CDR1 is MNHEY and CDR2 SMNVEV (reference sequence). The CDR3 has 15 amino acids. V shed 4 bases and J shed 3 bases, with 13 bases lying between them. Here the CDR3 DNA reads TGTGCCAGCAGTTCGACAGGCCTATACAATCAGCCCCAGCATTTT. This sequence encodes CASSSTGLYNQPQHF.

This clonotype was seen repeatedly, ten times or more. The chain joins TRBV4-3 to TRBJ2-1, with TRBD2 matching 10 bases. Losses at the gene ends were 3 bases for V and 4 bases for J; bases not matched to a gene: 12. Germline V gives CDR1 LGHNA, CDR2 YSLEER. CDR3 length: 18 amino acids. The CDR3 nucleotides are TGCGCCAGCAGCCAGCTCGCCGGTGGTAGCGGGAGGTACAATGAGCAGTTCTTC. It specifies CASSQLAGGSGRYNEQFF.

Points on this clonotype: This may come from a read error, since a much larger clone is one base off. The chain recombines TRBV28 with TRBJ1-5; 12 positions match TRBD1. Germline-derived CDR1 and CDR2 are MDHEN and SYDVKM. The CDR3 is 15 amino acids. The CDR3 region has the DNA TGTGCCAGCACCCCCGGGACAGGGGGCAATCGGCCCCAGCATTTT. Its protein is CASTPGTGGNRPQHF.

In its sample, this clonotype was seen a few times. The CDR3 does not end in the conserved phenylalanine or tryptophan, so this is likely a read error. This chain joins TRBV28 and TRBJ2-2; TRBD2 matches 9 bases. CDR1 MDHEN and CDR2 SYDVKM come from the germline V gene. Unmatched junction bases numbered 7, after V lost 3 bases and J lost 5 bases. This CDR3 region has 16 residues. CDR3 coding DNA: TGTGCCAGCAGTTTGTTAGCGGGAGTACAGACCGGGGAGCTGTTTGTT. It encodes CASSLLAGVQTGELFV.

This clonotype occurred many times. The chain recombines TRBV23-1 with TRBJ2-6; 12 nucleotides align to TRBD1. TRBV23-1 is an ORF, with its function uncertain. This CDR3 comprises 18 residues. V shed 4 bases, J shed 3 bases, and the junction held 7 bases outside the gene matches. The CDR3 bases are TGCGCCAGCAGTCTAACCGGGACAGGGGGCTATGGGGCCAACGTCCTGACTTTC. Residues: CASSLTGTGGYGANVLTF.

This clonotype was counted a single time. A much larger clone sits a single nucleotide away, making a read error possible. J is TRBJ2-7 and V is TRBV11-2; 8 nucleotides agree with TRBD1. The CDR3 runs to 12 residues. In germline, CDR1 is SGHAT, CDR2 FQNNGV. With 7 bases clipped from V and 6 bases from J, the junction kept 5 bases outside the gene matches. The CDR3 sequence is CASTRTGGEQYF. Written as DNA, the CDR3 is TGTGCCAGCACCAGAACAGGGGGCGAGCAGTACTTC.

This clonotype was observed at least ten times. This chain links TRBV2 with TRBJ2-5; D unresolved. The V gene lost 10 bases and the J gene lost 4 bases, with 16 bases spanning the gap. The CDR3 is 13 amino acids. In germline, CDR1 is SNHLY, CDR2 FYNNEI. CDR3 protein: CAILVTPGETQYF. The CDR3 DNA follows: TGTGCCATCCTTGTCACCCCCGGAGAGACCCAGTACTTC.

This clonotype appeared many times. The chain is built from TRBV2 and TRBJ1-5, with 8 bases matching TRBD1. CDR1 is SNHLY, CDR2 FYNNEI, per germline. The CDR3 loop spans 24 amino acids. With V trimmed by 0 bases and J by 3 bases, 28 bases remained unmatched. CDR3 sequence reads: CASSEALPITGPGADRGNNQPQHF. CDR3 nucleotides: TGTGCCAGCAGTGAAGCGCTTCCTATAACCGGGCCGGGCGCCGACAGGGGCAACAATCAGCCCCAGCATTTT. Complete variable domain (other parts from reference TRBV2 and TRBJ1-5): EPEVTQTPSHQVTQMGQEVILRCVPISNHLYFYWYRQILGQKVEFLVSFYNNEISEKSEIFDDQFSVERPDGSNFTLKIRSTKLEDSAMYFCASSEALPITGPGADRGNNQPQHFGDGTRLSIL.

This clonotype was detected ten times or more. The CDR3 DNA sequence: TGTGCCAGCAGCCCATACATAGATGTTGGGGGCCCCTACGAGCAGTACTTC. This encodes CASSPYIDVGGPYEQYF. This chain links TRBV7-2 with TRBJ2-7; D possibly corresponds to TRBD1 (6 bases). Germline V gene data show CDR1 as SGHTA and CDR2 as FQGNSA. This CDR3 has 17 amino acids. V was pared by 5 bases and J by 2 bases, with 22 bases between.

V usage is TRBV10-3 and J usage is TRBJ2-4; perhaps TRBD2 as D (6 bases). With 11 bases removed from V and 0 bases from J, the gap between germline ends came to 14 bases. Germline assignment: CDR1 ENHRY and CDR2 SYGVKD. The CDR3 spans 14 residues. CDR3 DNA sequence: TGTGCCTCTGGGAGGATACTAGCCAAAAACATTCAGTACTTC. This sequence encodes CASGRILAKNIQYF.

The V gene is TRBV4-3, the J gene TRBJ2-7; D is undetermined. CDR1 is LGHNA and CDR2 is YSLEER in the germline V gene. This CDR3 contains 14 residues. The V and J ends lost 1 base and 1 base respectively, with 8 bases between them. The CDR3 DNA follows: TGCGCCAGCAGCCAAGCCGAAGGGTCCTACGAGCAGTACTTC. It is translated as CASSQAEGSYEQYF.

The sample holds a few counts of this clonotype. The CDR3 DNA reads TGTGCCAGCACCTCCCTAGCGGGGGGATGGGAGACCCAGTACTTC. It translates to CASTSLAGGWETQYF. The chain is built from TRBV27 and TRBJ2-5; TRBD2 agrees at 11 bases. The V gene's germline CDR1 is MNHEY and CDR2 SMNVEV (reference sequence). The CDR3 totals 15 residues. V was pared by 7 bases and J by 5 bases, with 9 bases of the junction left unmatched.

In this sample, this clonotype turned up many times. The CDR3 sequence: CASSPGTPAEQFF. In DNA form, the CDR3 reads TGCGCCAGCAGCCCCGGGACGCCGGCTGAGCAGTTCTTC. This chain uses TRBV4-1 with TRBJ2-1; D possibly matches TRBD1 or TRBD2 (5 bases each). V lost 4 bases and J lost 9, with 13 bases in between. CDR1 and CDR2 from the germline V gene are MGHRA and YSYEKL. The length of the CDR3 is 13 residues.